This is a list of T cell receptor beta chains from one sample in a study of CD8 T cells in Susac syndrome. TCRdb called the immunoSEQ multiplex PCR reads again in MiXCR, with one record for every CDR3 protein. The table lists about 300,000 distinct CDR3 sequences, roughly 85% of them singletons. Sequencing was done on a sample of CD8+ T cells from PBMCs. The receptors were sampled from a human donor with multiple sclerosis. CDR3s include the opening cysteine and the closing phenylalanine or tryptophan. Each record gives: CDR3 protein, CDR3 DNA, J gene, D gene, clone size, V gene. A D gene is named only where the DNA matches it firmly. Clone sizes are given selectively: once, few, many, or a class where the clone is expanded.

CDR3: CASSYSAYEQYF
DNA: TGTGCCAGCAGTTACTCGGCCTACGAGCAGTACTTC
J: TRBJ2-7
D: NA
size: few
V: TRBV6-5

CDR3: CASSRSRESSTEAFF
DNA: TGTGCCAGCAGCAGATCTAGGGAGTCAAGCACTGAAGCTTTCTTT
J: TRBJ1-1
D: NA
size: NA
V: TRBV6-2/TRBV6-3

CDR3: CASSTTSGTWVEQFF
DNA: TGTGCCAGCAGCACTACTAGCGGGACGTGGGTTGAGCAGTTCTTC
J: TRBJ2-1
D: TRBD2
size: NA
V: TRBV28

CDR3: CASSVGLGAYEQYF
DNA: TGTGCCAGCAGCGTAGGGCTAGGGGCCTACGAGCAGTACTTC
J: TRBJ2-7
D: NA
size: NA
V: TRBV9

CDR3: CASSSPGGSGNTIYF
DNA: TGTGCCAGCAGTTCTCCGGGAGGCTCTGGAAACACCATATATTTT
J: TRBJ1-3
D: NA
size: once
V: TRBV28

CDR3: CASAWTGVGNQPQHF
DNA: TGTGCCAGCGCCTGGACAGGGGTTGGCAATCAGCCCCAGCATTTT
J: TRBJ1-5
D: TRBD1
size: NA
V: TRBV12-3/TRBV12-4

CDR3: CASSYALGGRNTEAFF
DNA: TGTGCCAGCAGTTACGCGTTGGGAGGGAGGAACACTGAAGCTTTCTTT
J: TRBJ1-1
D: NA
size: once
V: TRBV6-2/TRBV6-3

CDR3: CASSPDRESGSEAFF
DNA: TGCGCCAGCAGCCCTGACAGGGAATCGGGCTCTGAAGCTTTCTTT
J: TRBJ1-1
D: TRBD1
size: NA
V: TRBV4-3

CDR3: CASNVVGTDTQYF
DNA: TGTGCCAGCAACGTCGTCGGCACAGATACGCAGTATTTT
J: TRBJ2-3
D: NA
size: once
V: TRBV27

CDR3: CASRKLQSRGETQYF
DNA: TGCGCCAGCAGGAAACTTCAATCACGAGGGGAGACCCAGTACTTC
J: TRBJ2-5
D: NA
size: NA
V: TRBV10-1

CDR3: CASRTQSHHGYTF
DNA: TGTGCCAGCAGGACACAGAGTCACCATGGCTACACCTTC
J: TRBJ1-2
D: NA
size: NA
V: TRBV5-6

CDR3: CASSQGVRAGSNYGYTF
DNA: TGTGCCAGCAGCCAAGGCGTCAGGGCCGGGTCTAACTATGGCTACACCTTC
J: TRBJ1-2
D: NA
size: NA
V: TRBV14

CDR3: CATSTTGAETQYF
DNA: TGTGCCACCAGTACGACAGGGGCTGAGACCCAGTACTTC
J: TRBJ2-5
D: TRBD1
size: NA
V: TRBV15

CDR3: CSARLLGSRGPYDQGEQFF
DNA: TGCAGTGCTAGATTACTGGGGTCCAGGGGGCCGTATGATCAAGGTGAGCAGTTCTTC
J: TRBJ2-1
D: TRBD1
size: NA
V: TRBV20-1

CDR3: CAWSEWDDSNQPQHF
DNA: TGTGCCTGGAGTGAATGGGACGATAGCAATCAGCCCCAGCATTTT
J: TRBJ1-5
D: NA
size: NA
V: TRBV30

CDR3: CASSLDRGVNIQYF
DNA: TGTGCCAGCAGCTTGGACAGGGGGGTAAACATTCAGTACTTC
J: TRBJ2-4
D: TRBD1
size: NA
V: TRBV5-5

CDR3: CASSLGPGLADGRVYEQYF
DNA: TGTGCCAGCAGCTTGGGCCCGGGACTAGCGGACGGGAGGGTCTACGAGCAGTACTTC
J: TRBJ2-7
D: TRBD2
size: NA
V: TRBV5-4

CDR3: CSASPNYNEQFF
DNA: TGCAGTGCTAGCCCTAACTACAATGAGCAGTTCTTC
J: TRBJ2-1
D: NA
size: NA
V: TRBV20-1

CDR3: CATGGSGVADTQYF
DNA: TGTGCCACAGGAGGGTCAGGAGTAGCAGATACGCAGTATTTT
J: TRBJ2-3
D: NA
size: NA
V: TRBV10-3

CDR3: CASNARDISTDTQYF
DNA: TGTGCCAGCAATGCCCGGGACATTAGCACAGATACGCAGTATTTT
J: TRBJ2-3
D: NA
size: once
V: TRBV27

CDR3: CASGAGNTGELFF
DNA: TGCGCCAGCGGGGCAGGGAACACCGGGGAGCTGTTTTTT
J: TRBJ2-2
D: NA
size: NA
V: TRBV10-1

CDR3: CASSYLLADEQYF
DNA: TGTGCCAGCAGTTACTTACTAGCCGACGAGCAGTACTTC
J: TRBJ2-7
D: NA
size: NA
V: TRBV6-2/TRBV6-3

CDR3: CASSSPDRGHLYEQYF
DNA: TGTGCCAGCAGCTCCCCGGACAGGGGACATCTCTACGAGCAGTACTTC
J: TRBJ2-7
D: TRBD1
size: NA
V: TRBV7-8

CDR3: CSVLRVDENYGYTF
DNA: TGCAGCGTTCTCAGGGTAGATGAAAACTATGGCTACACCTTC
J: TRBJ1-2
D: NA
size: NA
V: TRBV29-1

CDR3: CASSWLRQGGSNYGYTF
DNA: TGCGCCAGCAGTTGGTTGAGACAGGGGGGCTCTAACTATGGCTACACCTTC
J: TRBJ1-2
D: TRBD1
size: NA
V: TRBV5-1

CDR3: CASSPGTGAYEQYF
DNA: TGTGCCAGCAGCCCCGGGACAGGGGCCTACGAGCAGTACTTC
J: TRBJ2-7
D: TRBD1
size: many
V: TRBV19

CDR3: CASSFGFYTEAFF
DNA: TGTGCCAGCAGCTTTGGGTTCTACACTGAAGCTTTCTTT
J: TRBJ1-1
D: NA
size: NA
V: TRBV7-9

CDR3: CASSPWGTGRTDTQYF
DNA: TGTGCCAGCAGTCCATGGGGGACAGGACGCACAGATACGCAGTATTTT
J: TRBJ2-3
D: TRBD1
size: NA
V: TRBV27

CDR3: CASSIDLGTNQPQHF
DNA: TGTGCCAGTAGTATAGATCTGGGGACCAATCAGCCCCAGCATTTT
J: TRBJ1-5
D: NA
size: NA
V: TRBV19

CDR3: CASSILRTDNEQFF
DNA: TGTGCCAGTAGTATCCTAAGGACAGACAATGAGCAGTTCTTC
J: TRBJ2-1
D: NA
size: NA
V: TRBV19

CDR3: CASSHFTGEGPEGGYTF
DNA: TGTGCCAGCAGCCACTTCACAGGGGAGGGCCCTGAGGGGGGCTACACCTTC
J: TRBJ1-2
D: TRBD1
size: NA
V: TRBV4-2

CDR3: CASSAAGTQQDEQFF
DNA: TGTGCCAGCAGCGCGGCCGGGACTCAGCAGGATGAGCAGTTCTTC
J: TRBJ2-1
D: NA
size: NA
V: TRBV11-3

CDR3: CASSRTWPRSYNEQFF
DNA: TGTGCCAGCAGTCGGACGTGGCCCCGCTCCTACAATGAGCAGTTCTTC
J: TRBJ2-1
D: NA
size: NA
V: TRBV28

CDR3: CASSLSWFYEQYF
DNA: TGTGCCAGCAGTTTGAGCTGGTTCTACGAGCAGTACTTC
J: TRBJ2-7
D: NA
size: NA
V: TRBV12-3/TRBV12-4

CDR3: CASRARDSLLSSGNTIYF
DNA: TGTGCCAGCCGAGCTCGGGACAGCCTTCTAAGCTCTGGAAACACCATATATTTT
J: TRBJ1-3
D: TRBD1
size: NA
V: TRBV19

CDR3: CASSRGPGDPNTGELFF
DNA: TGTGCCAGCAGTCGAGGCCCCGGGGATCCGAACACCGGGGAGCTGTTTTTT
J: TRBJ2-2
D: NA
size: NA
V: TRBV28

CDR3: CASSFMTSGRNEQFF
DNA: TGTGCCAGCAGCTTCATGACTAGCGGGAGGAATGAGCAGTTCTTC
J: TRBJ2-1
D: TRBD2
size: few
V: TRBV5-6

CDR3: CASSLASRDEKLFF
DNA: TGTGCCAGCAGCTTAGCGAGCAGGGACGAAAAACTGTTTTTT
J: TRBJ1-4
D: NA
size: NA
V: TRBV7-9

CDR3: CASSKGRGYGYSYEQYF
DNA: TGTGCCAGCTCAAAAGGGCGGGGTTATGGGTACTCCTACGAGCAGTACTTC
J: TRBJ2-7
D: NA
size: once
V: TRBV11-2

CDR3: CASGFSQDEQYF
DNA: TGTGCTAGTGGTTTTAGTCAGGACGAGCAGTACTTC
J: TRBJ2-7
D: NA
size: NA
V: TRBV12-5

CDR3: CASSRSFSNQPQHF
DNA: TGCGCCAGCAGCCGGAGTTTTAGCAATCAGCCCCAGCATTTT
J: TRBJ1-5
D: NA
size: NA
V: TRBV4-1

CDR3: CASSLAASYEQYF
DNA: TGTGCCAGCAGCTTAGCGGCCTCCTACGAGCAGTACTTC
J: TRBJ2-7
D: NA
size: NA
V: TRBV5-1

CDR3: CSVVQMNTEAFF
DNA: TGCAGCGTTGTACAGATGAACACTGAAGCTTTCTTT
J: TRBJ1-1
D: NA
size: NA
V: TRBV29-1

CDR3: CSVEDRGRGNSNQPQHF
DNA: TGCAGCGTTGAAGATCGGGGCAGGGGAAATAGCAATCAGCCCCAGCATTTT
J: TRBJ1-5
D: NA
size: NA
V: TRBV29-1

CDR3: CSVQTHEQFF
DNA: TGCAGCGTCCAAACCCATGAGCAGTTCTTC
J: TRBJ2-1
D: NA
size: NA
V: TRBV29-1

CDR3: CASSQWNQPQHF
DNA: TGTGCCAGCAGCCAATGGAATCAGCCCCAGCATTTT
J: TRBJ1-5
D: NA
size: once
V: TRBV6-2/TRBV6-3

CDR3: CASSLGAFSNQPQHF
DNA: TGTGCCAGCAGCTTGGGCGCGTTTAGCAATCAGCCCCAGCATTTT
J: TRBJ1-5
D: NA
size: NA
V: TRBV5-5

CDR3: CSARGASGHYEQYF
DNA: TGCAGTGCTAGAGGAGCTAGCGGGCACTACGAGCAGTACTTC
J: TRBJ2-7
D: TRBD2
size: NA
V: TRBV20-1

CDR3: CASRGSPTNEKLFF
DNA: TGTGCCAGCAGAGGATCACCAACTAATGAAAAACTGTTTTTT
J: TRBJ1-4
D: NA
size: NA
V: TRBV12-3/TRBV12-4